This T cell receptor (beta chain) was identified during a study of beta chain features in type 1 diabetes. Study-level information: There was similarity between patients and healthy donors in age, gender and cell yields. Examination covered roughly 100,000,000 sorted cells spanning all samples.

Worth noting for this clone: Its antigen remains unidentified.

Sequenced material consisted of expressed TCRB transcripts (all of the isolated RNA was reverse transcribed). Sequenced by immunoSEQ multiplex PCR; TCRdb stores in-frame clones only, minus some. The table has 300,000 to 350,000 clones, less than 9.5% seen once. The V gene end was trimmed by 5 bases and the J gene end by 4 bases; junction bases not matched to a gene: 6. Germline V gene sequence: CDR1 MNHEY, CDR2 SVGAGI. The CDR3 length is 14 residues. General study results and limits: The naive, central memory and Treg TCRB repertoires looked more alike in patients than they did in healthy donors.

The receptor's source is a woman under 30 in good health. The V and J genes are TRBV6-5 and TRBJ1-2; TRBD1 aligns across 8 bases. Specimen: central memory CD4+ T cells from blood. CDR3 bases: TGTGCCAGCAGTCGACAGGGGCCCCCCTATGGCTACACCTTC. It yields the protein CASSRQGPPYGYTF.